The clone carrying this TCR beta chain was seen a handful of times. This sample is drawn from a study of neurological immune-mediated disorders. cDNA was made by 5'RACE with 10-nucleotide random UMIs. TCRdb reprocessed the 5' RACE reads via MiXCR and lists one record per CDR3 protein. The table shows 95,000 to 150,000 distinct CDR3 sequences, with roughly 3.2% occurring only once. V was trimmed by 2 bases and J by 6 bases, leaving 13 bases between them. In germline, CDR1 is LGHDT, CDR2 YNNKEL (reference sequence). CDR3 length: 15 amino acids. This clonotype originated in a woman in her twenties or thirties with multiple sclerosis. Sequenced input: PBMCs. This chain links TRBV3-1 with TRBJ2-2; D may match TRBD1 or TRBD2 (6 bases each). In nucleotides, the CDR3 is TGTGCCAGCAGCCAAACTAGCTCAGGGGCCGGGGAGCTGTTTTTT. Protein sequence: CASSQTSSGAGELFF.